This TCR beta chain derives from a study of cytomegalovirus exposure and HLA in healthy donors. The J segment lost 4 bases and the V segment lost 5 bases, leaving 4 bases of the junction unmatched. Germline CDR1 and CDR2: MNHEY and SMNVEV (reference sequence). The CDR3 runs to 15 residues. Study conclusions and caveats: Using the classifier, cytomegalovirus status was reportedly diagnosed with high specificity and sensitivity. In vitro data verified a few CMV-associated chains as specific for CMV antigens. The study designated fewer than 200 TCR beta chains cytomegalovirus-associated. Most TCRs appeared rarely, but some public TCRs recurred in many donors.

The assay was immunoSEQ multiplex PCR, and TCRdb's table has in-frame clones only and misses some. The table lists roughly 250,000 clones, roughly 89% of them singletons. About this clone itself: Its antigen is still unknown. Other DNA sequences in the sample encode the same CDR3.

The receptor's source is a woman aged 18-30 years in good health and CMV-seronegative. The rearrangement uses TRBV27 and TRBJ2-1, with 11 nucleotides matching TRBD2. The specimen was PBMCs. This chain's CDR3 is CASSPGTSGYNEQFF. In DNA, the CDR3 is TGTGCCAGCAGTCCTGGGACTAGCGGTTACAATGAGCAGTTCTTC.